What follows is one TCR beta chain and its context. A much larger clone is a single base away; this may be a read error. With a J-beta primer mix and a sample-barcoded 5' primer, a second PCR ran about 7 to 12 cycles. TCRdb redid the calling of the 5' RACE reads with MiXCR, one entry per CDR3 protein. The profile covers some 1.5 million distinct CDR3 sequences, with about 30% appearing a single time and over 7% taken by the ten largest. This sample is part of a study of blood T cells in healthy people across ages. There are 16 residues in the CDR3. CDR1 and CDR2 (germline): SGHRS, YFSETQ. The V gene is TRBV5-1, the J gene TRBJ2-1; the D gene is possibly TRBD2 (6 bases). The better agreement between TRBJ2-7 and the DNA end casts doubt on the J call. Sequencing was done on a sample of blood. This TCR came from a woman aged 30 to 39 in good health. The CDR3: CASSGERAGIYNEQYF. In nucleotides, the CDR3 is TGCGCCAGCAGCGGGGAGCGGGCCGGCATCTACAATGAGCAGTACTTC.